Sequencing of this T cell receptor beta chain was carried out in a study of CD8+ T cells in alopecia areata. Study at large: Patients received oral tofacitinib, 5 to 10 mg twice daily, for moderate-to-severe alopecia areata. General observations from the study: Among patients, TCR sharing was less clear than in mice, a difference possibly due in part to HLA diversity in the patient population. Clonality was higher in lesional than normal scalp, especially in alopecia totalis/universalis.

Sorted out of PBMCs were CD4+ T cells and CD8+ T cells. Notes on this clone: No antigen is known for it.

cDNA serving as the sequencing template came from extracted, reverse transcribed RNA. Profiling relied on immunoSEQ multiplex PCR, and the TCRdb table lists in-frame clones only, not all of them. The table records fewer than 200,000 clones, 50% to 60% of them present only once. The V gene lost 2 bases and the J gene lost 0 bases, with 8 bases spanning the gap. The CDR3 covers 15 residues. In germline, CDR1 is LGHNT, CDR2 FRNRAP. The sequenced sample was CD4+ T cells sorted from blood, obtained at week 0. The TCR originated in a human donor with alopecia areata. The V call is TRBV12-5, the J call TRBJ1-5; D gene uncertain. The chain's CDR3 is CASGLTDNSNQPQHF. The CDR3 nucleotides are TGTGCTAGTGGTTTGACAGACAATAGCAATCAGCCCCAGCATTTT.